This note documents a single TCR beta chain sequence. The sample is drawn from a study of T cell responses to AZD1222 COVID-19 vaccine. TCRdb's copy holds only in-frame clones and misses some; the assay was immunoSEQ multiplex PCR. The table has 150,000 or so clones, 89% seen once. Trimming shortened V by 8 bases and J by 3 bases, and 13 bases separated the two germline ends. CDR3 size: 14 residues. Germline V lookup: CDR1 MNHEY, CDR2 SMNVEV (reference sequence). The source material was peripheral blood, sampled on day 0 of AZD1222 vaccination. The J gene is TRBJ2-2, the V gene TRBV27; no clear D. This sequence was found in an adult in good health. CDR3: CASGPTQDTGELFF. In DNA, the CDR3 is TGTGCCAGCGGGCCCACTCAAGACACCGGGGAGCTGTTTTTT.